These 21 T cell receptor beta chains were all obtained from the same sample, sequenced in a study of graft-versus-host responses after intestinal transplantation. Libraries were prepared by immunoSEQ multiplex PCR; TCRdb keeps only in-frame clonotypes and omits some of them. The data hold over 100,000 clones, with approximately 92% observed a single time. These receptors have no identified antigens. The sample consisted of unstimulated CD4+ T cells sorted from spleen or lymph node cells, taken before transplant. All receptors derive from a human donor who was the organ donor for an intestinal transplant.

This chain uses TRBV11-3 with TRBJ2-3; a possible D gene is TRBD2 (5 bases). V was pared by 0 bases and J by 4 bases, with 8 bases between. This CDR3 has 14 residues. The germline CDR1 and CDR2 sequences are SGHNT and YENEEA. This chain's CDR3 is CASSLDPGSDTQYF. The CDR3 DNA is TGTGCCAGCAGCTTAGATCCGGGGTCAGATACGCAGTATTTT. Using reference TRBV11-3 and TRBJ2-3 for the parts outside the CDR3, the full variable domain is EAGVVQSPRYKIIEKKQPVAFWCNPISGHNTLYWYLQNLGQGPELLIRYENEEAVDDSQLPKDRFSAERLKGVDSTLKIQPAELGDSAVYLCASSLDPGSDTQYFGPGTRLTVL.

The gene calls are TRBV7-2 and TRBJ2-1, with unresolved D. In germline, CDR1 is SGHTA, CDR2 FQGNSA. V lost 5 bases, J lost 3 bases, and 20 bases lay in between. The CDR3 extends over 17 amino acids. CDR3 DNA sequence: TGTGCCAGCAGCCCTGAGGTATCGCGGATGGACTACAATGAGCAGTTCTTC. Amino acid sequence: CASSPEVSRMDYNEQFF.

The chain carries TRBV20-1 and TRBJ2-5, with D unclear. This CDR3 has 10 residues. Per the germline V gene, CDR1 is DFQATT and CDR2 is SNEGSKA (reference sequence). V lost 6 bases and J 2 bases, leaving 4 bases between the germline ends. CDR3 nucleotide sequence: TGCAGTGCGGGACAAGAGACCCAGTACTTC. Encoded protein: CSAGQETQYF.

The J gene is TRBJ1-1, the V gene TRBV18, with 10 bases that match TRBD1. V dropped 3 bases and J dropped 1; count of bases not matched to a gene: 5. Germline assignment: CDR1 KGHSH and CDR2 LQKENI. The CDR3 has 16 residues. For the CDR3, the DNA is TGTGCCAGCTCACCGGGACAGGGGCCAGGGAACACTGAAGCTTTCTTT. This gives the protein CASSPGQGPGNTEAFF.

This chain joins TRBV4-2 and TRBJ1-2, with D hard to call. V was pared by 1 base and J by 3 bases, with 12 bases between. The CDR3 spans 15 residues. Germline values: CDR1 LGHNA, CDR2 YNFKEQ. Written as DNA, the CDR3 is TGTGCCAGCAGCCAAGCGATAGGGCCCTACTATGGCTACACCTTC. This codes for CASSQAIGPYYGYTF.

The chain uses TRBV6-1 and TRBJ1-1; no clear D gene. The V end lost 5 bases, the J end lost 8 bases, and 12 bases lay between the germline ends. CDR3 length: 12 residues. Germline V lookup: CDR1 MNHNS, CDR2 SASEGT. The CDR3 is CASSTRVFEAFF. The CDR3 coding sequence is TGTGCCAGCAGTACGCGGGTGTTCGAAGCTTTCTTT.

Regarding this clone: The junction does not match germline at one end; this may be a read error. The chain recombines TRBV7-7 with TRBJ2-5; 12 bases map to TRBD2. The CDR3 extends over 15 amino acids. The germline CDR1 and CDR2 sequences are SSHAT and FNYEAQ (reference sequence). The CDR3 nucleotides are TGTGCTAGCAGCTTCGGACTAGCGGGGCAAGAGACCCAGTACTTC. Protein: CASSFGLAGQETQYF.

Here the CDR3 DNA reads TGTGCCAGCAGCTTAGGCGGGACTATCTACAATGAGCAGTTCTTC. Protein sequence: CASSLGGTIYNEQFF. The rearrangement uses TRBV5-6 and TRBJ2-1; 7 bases are a match to TRBD2. The CDR3 is 15 amino acids. Germline V CDR1 and CDR2: SGHDT, YYEEEE. Unmatched junction bases numbered 5, after V lost 2 bases and J lost 3 bases.

This chain connects TRBV6-5 to TRBJ1-2; 7 bases align to TRBD1. This CDR3 has 16 residues. J was trimmed by 3 bases and V by 3 bases; bases with no gene match: 10. Germline values: CDR1 MNHEY, CDR2 SVGAGI. CDR3 protein: CASSYLTGRGHYGYTF. As DNA, the CDR3 is TGTGCCAGCAGTTATTTGACAGGGCGGGGCCACTATGGCTACACCTTC.

The chain recombines TRBV4-1 with TRBJ2-7; 10 bases line up with TRBD1. The CDR3 has 15 amino acids. V dropped 1 base and J dropped 4; count of bases not matched to a gene: 4. In germline, CDR1 is MGHRA, CDR2 YSYEKL. Here the CDR3 reads CASSQAGTGVYEQYF. The CDR3 DNA reads as TGCGCCAGCAGCCAAGCCGGGACAGGGGTATACGAGCAGTACTTC.

The V gene is TRBV19, the J gene TRBJ1-2, with a possible D match to TRBD1 (5 bases). CDR1 is LNHDA, CDR2 SQIVND, per germline (reference sequence). The germline V and J ends were trimmed by 3 bases and 4 bases, with 9 bases remaining between them. The CDR3 length is 13 residues. The CDR3 DNA reads as TGTGCCAGTAGTATCAAGGGGTCCTATGGCTACACCTTC. Protein: CASSIKGSYGYTF.

The chain carries TRBV9 and TRBJ2-4; weak D call: TRBD1 (8 bases). Trimming stripped 0 bases from V and 12 bases from J, with 19 bases between. From germline, CDR1 is SGDLS and CDR2 YYNGEE. There are 15 residues in the CDR3. This chain's CDR3 is CASSVGGQGGWNQYF. Here the CDR3 DNA reads TGTGCCAGCAGCGTAGGAGGACAGGGAGGGTGGAATCAGTACTTC.

This sequence joins TRBV2 and TRBJ1-1; weak D call: TRBD1 (5 bases). V shed 4 bases and J shed 5 bases, with 17 bases lying between them. This CDR3 spans 15 amino acids. Germline V gene lookup returns CDR1 SNHLY and CDR2 FYNNEI. The CDR3: CASSVHHIEGTEAFF. The CDR3, as DNA: TGTGCCAGCAGTGTCCATCACATTGAGGGGACTGAAGCTTTCTTT.

V and J are TRBV5-4 and TRBJ2-5; 8 bases are a match to TRBD2. The CDR3 is 16 residues long. V trimming: 4 bases; J trimming: 3 bases; junction bases outside the gene matches: 11. CDR1 is SGHNT, CDR2 YYREEE, per germline (reference sequence). CDR3 coding DNA: TGTGCCAGCAGCCGCGGGAGCGGGAGAACGGAAGAGACCCAGTACTTC. It translates to CASSRGSGRTEETQYF.

The gene calls are TRBV19 and TRBJ2-3, with 9 bases lining up with TRBD1. Germline values: CDR1 LNHDA, CDR2 SQIVND (reference sequence). After removal of 1 base from V and 5 bases from J, the junction contained 4 bases not matched to a gene. This CDR3 comprises 15 residues. CDR3 DNA sequence: TGTGCCAGTAGTATAGGGGACAGGGTACGAGATACGCAGTATTTT. The encoded protein is CASSIGDRVRDTQYF. Complete variable domain (other parts from reference TRBV19 and TRBJ2-3): DGGITQSPKYLFRKEGQNVTLSCEQNLNHDAMYWYRQDPGQGLRLIYYSQIVNDFQKGDIAEGYSVSREKKESFPLTVTSAQKNPTAFYLCASSIGDRVRDTQYFGPGTRLTVL.

The J gene is TRBJ2-5, the V gene TRBV30; 15 nucleotides align to TRBD2. This CDR3 region has 18 residues. V was pared by 0 bases and J by 7 bases, with 12 bases of the junction left unmatched. Germline assignment: CDR1 GTSNPN and CDR2 SVGIG (reference sequence). CDR3 DNA sequence: TGTGCCTGGAGTGTAATCCGGACTAGCGGGAGGGTAGGAGTGACCCAGTACTTC. Translation: CAWSVIRTSGRVGVTQYF. Complete variable domain (other parts from reference TRBV30 and TRBJ2-5): SQTIHQWPATLVQPVGSPLSLECTVEGTSNPNLYWYRQAAGRGLQLLFYSVGIGQISSEVPQNLSASRPQDRQFILSSKKLLLSDSGFYLCAWSVIRTSGRVGVTQYFGPGTRLLVL.

The chain uses TRBV6-6 and TRBJ1-5; 9 positions agree with TRBD1. The CDR3 contains 12 residues. CDR1 and CDR2 (germline): MNHNY, SVGAGI (reference sequence). The ends lost 6 bases at V and 8 bases at J; junction bases unmatched: 2. The CDR3 is CASSRQGEPQHF. DNA of the CDR3: TGTGCCAGCAGCCGACAGGGGGAGCCCCAGCATTTT.

The chain is built from TRBV6-1 and TRBJ2-7; the D gene is possibly TRBD2 (7 bases). Germline V gene data show CDR1 as MNHNS and CDR2 as SASEGT. This CDR3 has 14 amino acids. V was clipped by 0 bases and J by 4 bases, with 10 bases between them. Here the CDR3 reads CASSEAGGGYEQYF. The CDR3 bases are TGTGCCAGCAGTGAAGCAGGGGGGGGTTACGAGCAGTACTTC.

In its sample, this clone was seen once. The J gene is TRBJ1-2, the V gene TRBV9, with 9 bases identical to TRBD1. With V trimmed by 0 bases and J by 6 bases, 6 bases remained unmatched. The CDR3 loop spans 15 amino acids. Germline V gene lookup returns CDR1 SGDLS and CDR2 YYNGEE. CDR3 region: CASSVGGDRAHGYTF. As DNA, the CDR3 is TGTGCCAGCAGCGTAGGAGGGGACAGGGCCCATGGCTACACCTTC.

This chain joins TRBV2 and TRBJ2-5; TRBD1 aligns across 9 bases. The V gene's germline CDR1 is SNHLY and CDR2 FYNNEI. V was pared by 5 bases and J by 0 bases, with 1 base of the junction left unmatched. The CDR3 consists of 14 residues. The CDR3 loop is CASSWDRDQETQYF. CDR3 bases: TGTGCCAGCAGTTGGGACAGGGACCAAGAGACCCAGTACTTC.

V is TRBV18 and J is TRBJ2-3, with TRBD2 as a possible D gene (5 bases). Germline CDR1 is KGHSH and CDR2 is LQKENI. V gave up 3 bases and J gave up 4 bases, with 17 bases separating them. This CDR3 is built from 16 residues. The CDR3 coding sequence is TGTGCCAGCTCACCCATACCGCTAGCCGACTCAGATACGCAGTATTTT. Its protein is CASSPIPLADSDTQYF.